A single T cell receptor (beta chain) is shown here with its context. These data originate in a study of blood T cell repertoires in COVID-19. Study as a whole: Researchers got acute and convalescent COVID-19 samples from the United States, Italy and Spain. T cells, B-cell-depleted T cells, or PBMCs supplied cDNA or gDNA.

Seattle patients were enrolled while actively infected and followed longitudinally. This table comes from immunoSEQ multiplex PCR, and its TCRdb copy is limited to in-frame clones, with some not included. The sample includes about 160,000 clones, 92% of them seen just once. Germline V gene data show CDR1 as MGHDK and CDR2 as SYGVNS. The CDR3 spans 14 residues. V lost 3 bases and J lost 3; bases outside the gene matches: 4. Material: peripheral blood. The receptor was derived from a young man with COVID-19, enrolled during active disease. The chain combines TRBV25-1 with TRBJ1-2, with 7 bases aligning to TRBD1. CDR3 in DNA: TGTGCCAGCAGTGATCACGACAGGGACTATGGCTACACCTTC. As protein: CASSDHDRDYGYTF.